This entry is about one TCR beta chain. The target antigen is unknown. The CDR3 has 18 amino acids. Germline-derived CDR1 and CDR2 are SEHNR and FQNEAQ (reference sequence). Trimming removed 1 base at V and 3 bases at J, with 22 bases between. Using immunoSEQ multiplex PCR, the repertoire was profiled, and TCRdb retains in-frame clones only, with some absent. The sample lists some 87,000 clones, roughly 96% occurring once. The entry originates in a study of cytomegalovirus exposure and HLA in healthy donors. Whole-study context: It was reported in a later analysis that the same platform had been used for the 120 or so validation repertoires as for the 550 to 700 first-cohort repertoires.

Overall study results and limits: A subsequent analysis found that TCR clusters from the first cohort also tended to co-occur in the 90 to 150 validation repertoires, with 90% to 95% of cluster scores above 0.

Donors were drawn from the approximately 120-subject validation cohort, separate from the approximately 680-subject first cohort. The chain couples TRBV7-9 to TRBJ2-7; tentatively, D is TRBD1 (5 bases). This clonotype was sampled from a woman aged 18-29 years in good health and CMV-seronegative. Specimen: PBMCs. CDR3 sequence: CASSLDRQLNTQGYEQYF. DNA for the CDR3: TGTGCCAGCAGCTTAGATAGACAGTTAAACACTCAGGGCTACGAGCAGTACTTC.